The source of this T cell receptor beta chain is a study of T cell repertoires in aging, cancer and after chemotherapy. Peripheral blood genomic DNA, not sorted cells or RNA, was the template. A mixed TRB-A/B primer pool amplified rearranged TRB by multiplex touch-down PCR. TCRdb ran MiXCR on the multiplex PCR reads and lists one entry per CDR3 protein. The table shows 2,000 to 2,500 distinct CDR3 sequences, with around 31% occurring only once. This clonotype was sampled from a human donor in good health. Input material: blood.

The CDR3 DNA sequence: TGTGCCAGCAGATTGACCGGGAACATGAACACTGAAGCTTTCTTT. Its protein product is CASRLTGNMNTEAFF. The gene calls are TRBV6-5 and TRBJ1-1; D is unclear. The CDR3 runs to 15 residues. Trimming took off 6 bases at V and 0 bases at J, with 14 bases between the two ends. Germline assignment: CDR1 MNHEY and CDR2 SVGAGI.